The 17 T cell receptor beta chains in this list originate from one sample, sequenced in a study of OX40 agonist ivuxolimab in advanced cancers. TCRdb keeps only in-frame clones here, not all; method: immunoSEQ multiplex PCR. There are around 69,000 clones in the sample; approximately 80% occur only once, and approximately 0.64% lies in the top ten. The material sequenced was CD4+ or CD8+ T cells sorted from blood, taken in a trial of the OX40 agonist ivuxolimab. These receptors were taken from an adult with an advanced solid tumor such as melanoma, head and neck, liver or kidney cancer.

The chain carries TRBV5-1 and TRBJ1-1; D gene ambiguous. V lost 6 bases and J 3 bases, leaving 9 bases between the germline ends. The CDR3 is made up of 12 amino acids. Germline-derived CDR1 and CDR2 are SGHRS and YFSETQ. CDR3 sequence: CASKGWDTEAFF. In DNA, the CDR3 is TGCGCCAGCAAAGGGTGGGACACTGAAGCTTTCTTT.

This rearrangement joins TRBV6-5 to TRBJ2-3; TRBD2 agrees at 10 bases. This CDR3 spans 14 amino acids. Trimming took 7 bases from V and 4 from J; bases not matched to a gene: 5. From germline, CDR1 is MNHEY and CDR2 SVGAGI. This CDR3 is CASKKAGGPDTQYF. For the CDR3, the DNA is TGTGCCAGCAAGAAAGCGGGGGGGCCAGATACGCAGTATTTT.

The V call is TRBV5-1, the J call TRBJ2-5; 8 bases fit TRBD1. Per the germline V gene, CDR1 is SGHRS and CDR2 is YFSETQ. The length of the CDR3 is 17 residues. Germline trimming cut 4 bases from V and 1 base from J; bases unmatched to any gene: 12. The CDR3 loop reads CASSRGQGLFFQETQYF. CDR3 nucleotide sequence: TGCGCCAGCAGCCGTGGACAGGGCTTATTCTTCCAAGAGACCCAGTACTTC.

The CDR3 is CAISDFGQGNEAFF. The DNA of the CDR3 is TGTGCCATCAGTGATTTTGGACAGGGGAATGAAGCTTTCTTT. The chain uses TRBV10-3 and TRBJ1-1; 9 bases are a match to TRBD1. Germline CDR1 reads ENHRY; CDR2 reads SYGVKD. The CDR3 has 14 residues. V trimming: 3 bases; J trimming: 7 bases; junction bases outside the gene matches: 6.

The chain combines TRBV6-9 with TRBJ1-3, with D possibly TRBD1 on 5 matching bases. Trimming cost V 1 base and J 0 bases, with 10 bases left between them. CDR1 and CDR2 (germline): MNHGY, SVAAGI. CDR3 length: 16 amino acids. The CDR3 is CASSYFPRVSGNTIYF. The CDR3 DNA follows: TGTGCCAGCAGTTATTTCCCCAGGGTCTCTGGAAACACCATATATTTT.

The chain is built from TRBV2 and TRBJ1-2, with D perhaps TRBD1 (5 bases). Trimming removed 2 bases from V and 2 bases from J, with 12 bases in between. The CDR3 contains 15 residues. Germline V CDR1 and CDR2: SNHLY, FYNNEI. CDR3 protein: CASSESQWGNYGYTF. CDR3 coding DNA: TGTGCCAGCAGTGAAAGTCAGTGGGGGAACTATGGCTACACCTTC.

The genes are TRBV2 and TRBJ2-3; possible D gene TRBD1, 6 bases. The germline V and J ends were trimmed by 8 bases and 3 bases, with 18 bases remaining between them. The CDR3 has 15 residues. Germline CDR1 SNHLY, CDR2 FYNNEI. The CDR3 bases are TGTGCCAGCTTAAGTTACAGGGAGTGGACAGATACGCAGTATTTT. As protein: CASLSYREWTDTQYF.

The chain couples TRBV5-6 to TRBJ2-7, with TRBD2 matching 11 bases. The CDR3 extends over 15 amino acids. Unmatched junction bases numbered 4, after V lost 5 bases and J lost 0 bases. Per the germline V gene, CDR1 is SGHDT and CDR2 is YYEEEE. The CDR3 nucleotides read TGTGCCAGCAGATTAGCGGGGGGGAGCTCCTACGAGCAGTACTTC. Protein sequence: CASRLAGGSSYEQYF.

In DNA form, the CDR3 reads TGTGCCAGCAGTTACTCGATCAGGGGGGGAGAGACCCAGTACTTC. The encoded protein is CASSYSIRGGETQYF. This chain joins TRBV6-5 and TRBJ2-5; D might be TRBD1 or TRBD2, each matching 7 bases. Germline CDR1 MNHEY, CDR2 SVGAGI. CDR3 size: 15 residues. Trimming shortened V by 0 bases and J by 4 bases, and 12 bases separated the two germline ends.

This clone has a handful of counts. The chain has TRBV6-1 and TRBJ1-2, with D tentatively TRBD1 (6 bases). This CDR3 spans 12 amino acids. V lost 10 bases to trimming and J lost 4 bases, with 13 bases between them. The germline V gene has CDR1 MNHNS and CDR2 SASEGT. The CDR3 loop reads CATRRTAYGYTF. The CDR3 DNA reads as TGTGCCACCCGGAGGACAGCCTATGGCTACACCTTC.

The V gene is TRBV30, the J gene TRBJ2-5; TRBD2 matches 13 bases. CDR1 is GTSNPN, CDR2 SVGIG, per germline (reference sequence). The CDR3 is 13 amino acids. J gave up 5 bases and V 7 bases, and 4 bases lay outside the gene matches. The CDR3 spells CASGTSGMETQYF. The CDR3 nucleotides are TGTGCCTCGGGGACTAGCGGGATGGAGACCCAGTACTTC.

The rearrangement uses TRBV16 and TRBJ2-1; D is perhaps TRBD2 (6 bases). Germline values: CDR1 KGHSY, CDR2 FQNENV. The CDR3 sequence is 14 residues long. The V and J ends lost 2 bases and 8 bases respectively, with 13 bases between them. The chain's CDR3 is CASSQETSSYEQFF. CDR3 in DNA: TGTGCCAGCAGCCAAGAGACTAGTAGCTATGAGCAGTTCTTC. Looking up the rest from reference TRBV16 and TRBJ2-1 gives the full variable domain: GEEVAQTPKHLVRGEGQKAKLYCAPIKGHSYVFWYQQVLKNEFKFLISFQNENVFDETGMPKERFSAKCLPNSPCSLEIQATKLEDSAVYFCASSQETSSYEQFFGPGTRLTVL.

The gene calls are TRBV19 and TRBJ1-2, with TRBD1 matching over 9 bases. The CDR3 contains 15 residues. Germline lookup yields CDR1 LNHDA and CDR2 SQIVND (reference sequence). Trimming took 1 base from V and 2 from J; bases not matched to a gene: 2. As DNA, the CDR3 is TGTGCCAGTAGTATAGGGGGACAGGGAAACTATGGCTACACCTTC. Amino acid sequence: CASSIGGQGNYGYTF.

The chain recombines TRBV6-1 with TRBJ1-4, with D tentatively TRBD1 (5 bases). CDR1 and CDR2 (germline): MNHNS, SASEGT. The CDR3 has 17 residues. Trimming took off 3 bases at V and 0 bases at J, with 14 bases between the two ends. CDR3 sequence reads: CASSDIPGTATNEKLFF. As DNA, the CDR3 is TGTGCCAGCAGTGATATACCGGGGACGGCAACTAATGAAAAACTGTTTTTT.

V usage is TRBV6-4 and J usage is TRBJ2-1; 8 nucleotides match TRBD2. The CDR3 has 14 residues. CDR1 is MRHNA, CDR2 SNTAGT, per germline. Losses at the gene ends were 8 bases for V and 8 bases for J; bases not matched to a gene: 11. CDR3 sequence (DNA): TGTGCCAGCGCGATCGCGGCGGGGGGCGATGAGCAGTTCTTC. This encodes CASAIAAGGDEQFF.

The chain combines TRBV28 with TRBJ1-5; D is undetermined. V lost 4 bases and J 7 bases, leaving 5 bases between the germline ends. Germline CDR1 reads MDHEN; CDR2 reads SYDVKM. The CDR3 is 11 amino acids. CDR3 region: CASSSRQPQHF. The CDR3 DNA reads as TGTGCCAGCAGTTCCCGACAGCCCCAGCATTTT.

The chain is built from TRBV19 and TRBJ2-2; 9 nucleotides line up with TRBD1. Germline V CDR1 and CDR2: LNHDA, SQIVND (reference sequence). V gave up 9 bases and J gave up 3 bases; unmatched junction bases: 8. This CDR3 is built from 15 residues. Written as DNA, the CDR3 is TGTGCCAGCACCAGCGGACAGGGGTACACCGGGGAGCTGTTTTTT. Its protein product is CASTSGQGYTGELFF.